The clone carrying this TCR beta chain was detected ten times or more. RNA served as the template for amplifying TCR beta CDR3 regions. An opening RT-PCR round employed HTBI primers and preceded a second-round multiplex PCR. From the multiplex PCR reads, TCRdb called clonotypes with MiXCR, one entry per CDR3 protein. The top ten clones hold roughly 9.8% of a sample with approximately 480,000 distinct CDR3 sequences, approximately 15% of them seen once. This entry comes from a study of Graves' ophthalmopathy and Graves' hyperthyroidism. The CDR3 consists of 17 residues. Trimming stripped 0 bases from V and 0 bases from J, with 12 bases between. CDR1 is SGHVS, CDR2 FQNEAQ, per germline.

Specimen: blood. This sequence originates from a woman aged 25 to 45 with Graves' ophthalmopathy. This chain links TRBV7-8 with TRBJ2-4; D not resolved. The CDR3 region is CASSLARTGEAKNIQYF. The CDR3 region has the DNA TGTGCCAGCAGCTTAGCGCGGACCGGAGAAGCCAAAAACATTCAGTACTTC. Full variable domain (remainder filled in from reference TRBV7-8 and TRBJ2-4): GAGVSQSPRYKVAKRGQDVALRCDPISGHVSLFWYQQALGQGPEFLTYFQNEAQLDKSGLPSDRFFAERPEGSVSTLKIQRTQQEDSAVYLCASSLARTGEAKNIQYFGAGTRLSVL.